The T cell receptor (beta chain) described here comes from a study of cytomegalovirus exposure and HLA in healthy donors. Primers for the PCR totalled 60 Vbeta and 13 Jbeta. This table comes from immunoSEQ multiplex PCR, and its TCRdb copy is limited to in-frame clones, with some not included. The sample holds some 100,000 clones, around 75% seen once. This TCR was sampled from a male donor in good health and CMV-seropositive. Sequenced: PBMCs.

The CDR3 protein is CASSPRTGQGSPLHF. In DNA, the CDR3 is TGTGCCAGCAGCCCCCGGACAGGGCAAGGTTCACCCCTCCACTTT. The chain is built from TRBV11-3 and TRBJ1-6; 8 nucleotides agree with TRBD1. From germline, CDR1 is SGHNT and CDR2 YENEEA. V gave up 5 bases and J gave up 9 bases; unmatched junction bases: 9. The CDR3 contains 15 residues.